This paragraph reports one T cell receptor (beta chain). Its antigen is not known. Germline and junction disagree at one end, which may indicate a read error. TCRdb itself ran the reads through MiXCR, one entry per CDR3 protein. Altogether 640,000 or so distinct CDR3 sequences are present, around 30% being singletons, with the ten largest covering 15% to 20%. Germline V lookup: CDR1 MNHNS, CDR2 SASEGT. CDR3 length: 16 residues. The data stem from a study of T cell repertoires in cytomegalovirus infection. Across the whole study: In public TCR beta signatures, there were indications of both CMV infection and matching HLA type.

General study findings and limits: Cumulative frequency (of public TCR beta family members) identified carriers of CMV plus the relevant HLA.

This sequence was found in a human donor in good health (CMV status not recorded). Some clones in this sample may be carry-over from other donors' samples. The chain joins TRBV6-1 to TRBJ1-1, with a tentative D call TRBD1 (5 bases). Sequencing was performed on cultured PBMCs, taken from culture after CMV antigen stimulation. CDR3: CASSLNPGPGNTVAFF. DNA for the CDR3: TGTGCCAGCAGTTTAAACCCGGGACCGGGGAACACTGTAGCTTTCTTT.